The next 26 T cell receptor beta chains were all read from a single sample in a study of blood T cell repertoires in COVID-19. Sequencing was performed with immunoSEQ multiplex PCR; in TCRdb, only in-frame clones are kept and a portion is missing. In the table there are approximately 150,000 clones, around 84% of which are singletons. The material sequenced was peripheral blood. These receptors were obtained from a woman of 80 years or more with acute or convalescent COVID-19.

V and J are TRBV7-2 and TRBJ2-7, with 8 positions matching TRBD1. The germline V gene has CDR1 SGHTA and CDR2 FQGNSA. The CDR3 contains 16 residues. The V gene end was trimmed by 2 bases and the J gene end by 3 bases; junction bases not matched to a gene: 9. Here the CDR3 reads CASSLSPGTGNYEQYF. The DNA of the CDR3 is TGTGCCAGCAGCTTATCTCCCGGGACAGGAAACTACGAGCAGTACTTC.

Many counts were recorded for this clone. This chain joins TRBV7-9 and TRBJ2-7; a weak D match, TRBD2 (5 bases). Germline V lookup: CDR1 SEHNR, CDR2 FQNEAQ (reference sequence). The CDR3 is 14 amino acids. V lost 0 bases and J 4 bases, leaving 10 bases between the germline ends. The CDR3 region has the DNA TGTGCCAGCAGCTTAGCGGGAGTTGGTTACGAGCAGTACTTC. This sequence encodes CASSLAGVGYEQYF.

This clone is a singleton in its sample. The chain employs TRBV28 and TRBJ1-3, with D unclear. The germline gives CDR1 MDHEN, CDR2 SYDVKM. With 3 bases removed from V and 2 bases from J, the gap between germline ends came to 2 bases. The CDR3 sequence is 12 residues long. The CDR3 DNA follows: TGTGCCAGCAGTTTTACTGGAAACACCATATATTTT. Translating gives CASSFTGNTIYF.

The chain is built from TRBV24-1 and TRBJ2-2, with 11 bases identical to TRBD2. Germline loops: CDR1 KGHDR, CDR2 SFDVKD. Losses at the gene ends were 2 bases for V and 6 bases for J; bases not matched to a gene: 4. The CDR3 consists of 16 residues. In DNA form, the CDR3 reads TGTGCCACCAGTGATTCCGGACTAGCGGGCCCCGGGGAGCTGTTTTTT. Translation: CATSDSGLAGPGELFF.

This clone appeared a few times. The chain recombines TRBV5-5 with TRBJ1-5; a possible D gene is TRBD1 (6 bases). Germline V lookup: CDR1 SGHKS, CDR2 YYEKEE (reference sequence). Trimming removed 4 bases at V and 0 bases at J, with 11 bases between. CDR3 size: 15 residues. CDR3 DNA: TGTGCCAGCAGCATCAGCAGGGGTAGCAATCAGCCCCAGCATTTT. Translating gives CASSISRGSNQPQHF.

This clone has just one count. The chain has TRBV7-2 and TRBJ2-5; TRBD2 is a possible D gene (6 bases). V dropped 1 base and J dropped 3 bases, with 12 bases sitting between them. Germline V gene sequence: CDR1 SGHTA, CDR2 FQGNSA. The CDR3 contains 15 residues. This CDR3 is CASSLVSSGEETQYF. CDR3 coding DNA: TGTGCCAGCAGCTTAGTTAGTAGCGGCGAAGAGACCCAGTACTTC.

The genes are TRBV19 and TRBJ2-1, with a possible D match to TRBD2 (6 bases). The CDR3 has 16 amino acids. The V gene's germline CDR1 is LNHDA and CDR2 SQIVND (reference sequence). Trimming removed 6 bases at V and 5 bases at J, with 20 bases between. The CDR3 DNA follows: TGTGCCAGTAGGCCCCGGGGAGGAGCTCTCAACAATGAGCAGTTCTTC. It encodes CASRPRGGALNNEQFF.

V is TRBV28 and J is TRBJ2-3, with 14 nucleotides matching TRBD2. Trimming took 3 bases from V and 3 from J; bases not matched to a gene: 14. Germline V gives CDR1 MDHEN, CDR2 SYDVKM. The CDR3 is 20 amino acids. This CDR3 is CASSFPPWTSGRLQTDTQYF. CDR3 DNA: TGTGCCAGCAGTTTCCCCCCGTGGACTAGCGGGAGGCTCCAAACAGATACGCAGTATTTT. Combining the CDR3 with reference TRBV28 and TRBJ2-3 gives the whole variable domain DVKVTQSSRYLVKRTGEKVFLECVQDMDHENMFWYRQDPGLGLRLIYFSYDVKMKEKGDIPEGYSVSREKKERFSLILESASTNQTSMYLCASSFPPWTSGRLQTDTQYFGPGTRLTVL.

The CDR3 loop reads CASSPIRVEVGETQYF. For the CDR3, the DNA is TGTGCCAGCAGCCCTATTCGGGTTGAGGTAGGAGAGACCCAGTACTTC. The rearrangement joins TRBV7-6 to TRBJ2-5; D not resolved. Germline V gives CDR1 SGHVS, CDR2 FNYEAQ. There are 16 residues in the CDR3. V lost 5 bases to trimming and J lost 4 bases, with 20 bases between them.

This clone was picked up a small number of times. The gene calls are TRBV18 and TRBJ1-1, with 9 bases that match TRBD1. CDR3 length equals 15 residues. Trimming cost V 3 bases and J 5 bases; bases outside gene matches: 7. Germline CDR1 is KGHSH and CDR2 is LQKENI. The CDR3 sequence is CASSPNRDRVTEAFF. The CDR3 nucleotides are TGTGCCAGCTCACCGAATCGGGACAGGGTGACTGAAGCTTTCTTT.

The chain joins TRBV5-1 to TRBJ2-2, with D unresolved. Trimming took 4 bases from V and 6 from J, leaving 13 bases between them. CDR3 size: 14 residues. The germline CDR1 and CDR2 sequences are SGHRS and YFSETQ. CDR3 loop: CASSLSYHPGELFF. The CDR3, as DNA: TGCGCCAGCAGCCTAAGTTACCACCCCGGGGAGCTGTTTTTT.

The CDR3 DNA is TGTGCCAGATATCAGGGGCGAGTCGACACTGAAGCTTTCTTT. Amino acid sequence: CARYQGRVDTEAFF. This sequence joins TRBV19 and TRBJ1-1; tentatively, D is TRBD1 (6 bases). Germline assignment: CDR1 LNHDA and CDR2 SQIVND (reference sequence). The germline V and J ends were trimmed by 9 bases and 3 bases, with 17 bases remaining between them. This CDR3 contains 14 residues.

The CDR3 nucleotides read TGTGCCAGCAGTAGGCCGGGACAGCCAGCCTACGAGCAGTACTTC. Residues: CASSRPGQPAYEQYF. The rearrangement uses TRBV6-5 and TRBJ2-7; 7 bases are a match to TRBD1. This CDR3 region has 15 residues. V was clipped by 5 bases and J by 2 bases; unmatched bases: 9. Germline lookup yields CDR1 MNHEY and CDR2 SVGAGI.

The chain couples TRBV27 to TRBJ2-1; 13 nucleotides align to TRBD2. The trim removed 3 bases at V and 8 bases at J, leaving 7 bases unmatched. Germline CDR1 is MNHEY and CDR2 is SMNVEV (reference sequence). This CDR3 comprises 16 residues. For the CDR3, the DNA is TGTGCCAGCAGTTTCCTACTAGCGGGGGGGGTCGATGAGCAGTTCTTC. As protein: CASSFLLAGGVDEQFF.

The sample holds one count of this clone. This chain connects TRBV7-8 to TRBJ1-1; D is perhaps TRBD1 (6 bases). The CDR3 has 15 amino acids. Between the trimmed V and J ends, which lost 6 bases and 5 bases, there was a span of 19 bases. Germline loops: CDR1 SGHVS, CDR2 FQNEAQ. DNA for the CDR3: TGTGCCAGCAGTTTCCGAGGCAGGGGCGGGACTGAAGCTTTCTTT. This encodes CASSFRGRGGTEAFF.

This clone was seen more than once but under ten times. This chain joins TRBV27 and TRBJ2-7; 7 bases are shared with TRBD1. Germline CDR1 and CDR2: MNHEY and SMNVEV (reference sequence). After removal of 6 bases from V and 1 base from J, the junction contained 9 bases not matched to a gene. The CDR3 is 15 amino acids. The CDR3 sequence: CASRSTGVRSYEQYF. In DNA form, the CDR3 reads TGTGCCAGCAGATCAACAGGGGTGAGATCCTACGAGCAGTACTTC.

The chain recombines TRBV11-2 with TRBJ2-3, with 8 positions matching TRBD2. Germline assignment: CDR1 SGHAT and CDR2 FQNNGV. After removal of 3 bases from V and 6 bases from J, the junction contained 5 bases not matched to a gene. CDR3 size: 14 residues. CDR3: CASSFRGGLDTQYF. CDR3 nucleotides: TGTGCCAGCAGCTTCCGGGGGGGCCTGGATACGCAGTATTTT.

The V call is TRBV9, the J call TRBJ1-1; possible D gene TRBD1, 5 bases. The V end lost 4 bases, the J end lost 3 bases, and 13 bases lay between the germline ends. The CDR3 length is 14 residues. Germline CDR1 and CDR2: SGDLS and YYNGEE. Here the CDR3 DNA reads TGTGCCAGCAGCCCCTCAGGGTTGCACACTGAAGCTTTCTTT. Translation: CASSPSGLHTEAFF.

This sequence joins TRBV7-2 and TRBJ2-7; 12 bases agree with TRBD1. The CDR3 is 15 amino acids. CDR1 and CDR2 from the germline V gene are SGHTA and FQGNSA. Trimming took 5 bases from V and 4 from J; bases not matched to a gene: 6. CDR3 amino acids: CASSRGTGGIYEQYF. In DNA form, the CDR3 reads TGTGCCAGCAGCCGGGGGACAGGGGGCATTTACGAGCAGTACTTC.

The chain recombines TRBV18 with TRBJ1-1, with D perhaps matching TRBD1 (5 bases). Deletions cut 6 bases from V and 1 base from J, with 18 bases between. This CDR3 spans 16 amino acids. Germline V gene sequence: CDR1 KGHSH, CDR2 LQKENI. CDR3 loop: CASSHAGRRSNTEAFF. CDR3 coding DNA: TGTGCCAGCTCCCACGCAGGGAGGAGGTCGAACACTGAAGCTTTCTTT.

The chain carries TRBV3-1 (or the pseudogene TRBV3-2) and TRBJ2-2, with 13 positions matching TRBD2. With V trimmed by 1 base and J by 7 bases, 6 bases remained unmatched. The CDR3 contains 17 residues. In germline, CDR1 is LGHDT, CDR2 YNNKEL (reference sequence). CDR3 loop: CASSQATSGGWIGELFF. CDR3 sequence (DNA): TGTGCCAGCAGCCAAGCGACTAGCGGGGGGTGGATCGGGGAGCTGTTTTTT.

CDR3 protein: CATQKTGTSNEQYF. Written as DNA, the CDR3 is TGTGCCACCCAGAAAACCGGGACTAGCAACGAGCAGTACTTC. This sequence joins TRBV10-3 and TRBJ2-7, with 9 bases aligning to TRBD2. Trimming cost V 10 bases and J 5 bases; bases outside gene matches: 12. This CDR3 has 14 residues. From germline, CDR1 is ENHRY and CDR2 SYGVKD.

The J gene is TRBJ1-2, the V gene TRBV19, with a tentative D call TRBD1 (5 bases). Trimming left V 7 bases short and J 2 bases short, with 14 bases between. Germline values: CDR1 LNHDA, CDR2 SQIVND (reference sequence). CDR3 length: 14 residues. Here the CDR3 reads CASIGGTKNYGYTF. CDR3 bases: TGTGCCAGTATCGGGGGGACGAAGAACTATGGCTACACCTTC.

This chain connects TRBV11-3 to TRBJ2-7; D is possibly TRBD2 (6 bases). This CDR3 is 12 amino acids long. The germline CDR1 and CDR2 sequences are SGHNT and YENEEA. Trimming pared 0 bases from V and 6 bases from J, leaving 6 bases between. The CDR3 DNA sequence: TGTGCCAGCAGCTTAGAGGGGGGCGAGCAGTACTTC. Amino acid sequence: CASSLEGGEQYF.

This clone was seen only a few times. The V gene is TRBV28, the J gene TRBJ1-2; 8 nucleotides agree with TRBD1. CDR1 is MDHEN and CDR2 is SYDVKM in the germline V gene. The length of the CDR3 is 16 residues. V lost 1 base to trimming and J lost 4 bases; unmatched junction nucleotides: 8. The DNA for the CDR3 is TGTGCCAGCAGTTTATCACCTCCAGGGGGCCGCTATGGCTACACCTTC. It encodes CASSLSPPGGRYGYTF.

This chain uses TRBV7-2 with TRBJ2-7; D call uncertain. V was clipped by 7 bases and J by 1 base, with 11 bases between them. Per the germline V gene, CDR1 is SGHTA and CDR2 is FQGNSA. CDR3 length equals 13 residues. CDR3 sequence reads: CASTPGGSYEQYF. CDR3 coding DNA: TGTGCCAGCACCCCTGGCGGATCCTACGAGCAGTACTTC. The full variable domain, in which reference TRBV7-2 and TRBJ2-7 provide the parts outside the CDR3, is GAGVSQSPSNKVTEKGKDVELRCDPISGHTALYWYRQSLGQGLEFLIYFQGNSAPDKSGLPSDRFSAERTGGSVSTLTIQRTQQEDSAVYLCASTPGGSYEQYFGPGTRLTVT.